Each of the 14 T cell receptor beta chains below was sequenced from the same sample in a study of blood T cell repertoires in COVID-19. Here immunoSEQ multiplex PCR was the method, and the copy in TCRdb shows in-frame clones only, minus some. This table holds approximately 170,000 clones, roughly 84% found once. Sequencing was performed on peripheral blood. The receptors were sampled from an elderly man with COVID-19, enrolled during active disease.

This clone was seen once. This chain connects TRBV5-1 to TRBJ2-7; 7 positions agree with TRBD2. The ends lost 0 bases at V and 6 bases at J; junction bases unmatched: 6. CDR3 size: 14 residues. Per germline, CDR1 SGHRS and CDR2 YFSETQ. CDR3 DNA sequence: TGCGCCAGCAGCTTGGAGGGCGGGGGTCGCGAGCAGTACTTC. As protein: CASSLEGGGREQYF.

CDR3 loop: CASSSSAGTFLSGEQFF. The DNA for the CDR3 is TGTGCCAGCAGCTCCTCTGCCGGGACTTTCCTATCAGGTGAGCAGTTCTTC. The chain recombines TRBV7-2 with TRBJ2-1, with D possibly matching TRBD2 (6 bases). In germline, CDR1 is SGHTA, CDR2 FQGNSA. V was trimmed by 4 bases and J by 9 bases, leaving 25 bases between them. CDR3 length equals 17 residues.

The chain joins TRBV6-6 to TRBJ1-2; TRBD1 agrees at 9 bases. CDR3 length: 16 amino acids. CDR1 is MNHNY, CDR2 SVGAGI, per germline (reference sequence). The V gene end was trimmed by 6 bases and the J gene end by 4 bases; junction bases not matched to a gene: 12. As DNA, the CDR3 is TGTGCCAGCAGCCCTCCCTCAGGGACAGGGCCCTATGGCTACACCTTC. Protein: CASSPPSGTGPYGYTF.

J is TRBJ2-2 and V is TRBV4-3; possible D gene TRBD2, 7 bases. Germline loops: CDR1 LGHNA, CDR2 YSLEER. The germline V and J ends were trimmed by 2 bases and 5 bases, with 12 bases remaining between them. The CDR3 covers 15 residues. The CDR3 here is CASSQSGRGTGELFF. The CDR3 coding sequence is TGCGCCAGCAGCCAATCAGGGAGGGGGACCGGGGAGCTGTTTTTT.

V gene TRBV2 combines with J gene TRBJ1-1; possible D gene TRBD1, 6 bases. The CDR3 is 15 amino acids. In germline, CDR1 is SNHLY, CDR2 FYNNEI. V shed 5 bases and J shed 1 base, with 14 bases lying between them. CDR3 bases: TGTGCCAGCAGTAGCGAGGGGGGGAGGAACACTGAAGCTTTCTTT. Amino acid sequence: CASSSEGGRNTEAFF.

The chain carries TRBV19 and TRBJ1-5; D unresolved. Trimming removed 2 bases at V and 4 bases at J, with 12 bases between. Germline V gene sequence: CDR1 LNHDA, CDR2 SQIVND (reference sequence). The CDR3 has 15 amino acids. In DNA, the CDR3 is TGTGCCAGTAGTATAATTGAGGGAAGGAATCAGCCCCAGCATTTT. Translating it yields CASSIIEGRNQPQHF.

The chain joins TRBV7-5 to TRBJ2-7; no check of the table's D call, TRBD2, against the DNA was made. TRBV7-5 is described as a pseudogene. The CDR3 sequence is 16 residues long. CDR3 amino acids: CARSLAWLAGAWEQYF. DNA for the CDR3: TGTGCCAGAAGCTTAGCGTGGCTAGCGGGGGCCTGGGAGCAGTACTTC.

The V and J genes are TRBV4-3 and TRBJ2-5; the D gene is possibly TRBD2 (6 bases). The CDR3 runs 16 residues. The germline gives CDR1 LGHNA, CDR2 YSLEER. V lost 1 base, J lost 5 bases, and 17 bases lay in between. The CDR3 region is CASSQAPHGRGETQYF. The CDR3 DNA reads TGCGCCAGCAGCCAAGCTCCCCACGGGAGAGGGGAGACCCAGTACTTC.

The sample holds a few counts of this clone. The sample has other DNA sequences that encode this CDR3 too. This rearrangement joins TRBV15 to TRBJ2-5; D perhaps matches TRBD2 (6 bases). Germline lookup yields CDR1 LNHNV and CDR2 YYDKDF (reference sequence). This CDR3 is built from 13 residues. With 5 bases removed from V and 4 bases from J, the gap between germline ends came to 11 bases. The CDR3 reads CATSLGGTETQYF. The CDR3 bases are TGTGCCACCAGCCTCGGAGGGACAGAGACCCAGTACTTC.

This chain joins TRBV27 and TRBJ2-1; TRBD2 matches at 13 bases. This CDR3 contains 17 residues. V trimming: 6 bases; J trimming: 5 bases; junction bases outside the gene matches: 10. From germline, CDR1 is MNHEY and CDR2 SMNVEV (reference sequence). The CDR3 here is CASRSPRTSGGDNEQFF. DNA of the CDR3: TGTGCCAGCAGATCCCCTAGGACTAGCGGGGGTGACAATGAGCAGTTCTTC.

This clone was detected only a few times. The rearrangement links TRBV5-1 to TRBJ1-1; D ambiguous. The CDR3 sequence is 14 residues long. V was pared by 4 bases and J by 2 bases, with 12 bases between. In germline, CDR1 is SGHRS, CDR2 YFSETQ. The CDR3 protein is CASSLDAANTEAFF. CDR3 bases: TGCGCCAGCAGCCTGGACGCGGCCAACACTGAAGCTTTCTTT.

This rearrangement joins TRBV3-1 (or the pseudogene TRBV3-2) to TRBJ1-1, with 9 bases that match TRBD1. Germline V gene sequence: CDR1 LGHDT, CDR2 YNNKEL (reference sequence). CDR3 length: 15 residues. V trimming: 1 base; J trimming: 6 bases; junction bases outside the gene matches: 6. In nucleotides, the CDR3 is TGTGCCAGCAGCCAAGCGGTGGGACAGGGCGCTGAAGCTTTCTTT. Translation: CASSQAVGQGAEAFF.

The rearrangement uses TRBV6-4 and TRBJ1-6, with D possibly being TRBD1 (6 bases). The V gene lost 6 bases and the J gene lost 7 bases, with 16 bases spanning the gap. Germline CDR1 is MRHNA and CDR2 is SNTAGT. This CDR3 has 15 residues. The CDR3 coding sequence is TGTGCCAGCAGCCCTCAGGGGTTTGGCAATTCACCCCTCCACTTT. As protein: CASSPQGFGNSPLHF.

This clone was seen more than once but under ten times. V and J are TRBV28 and TRBJ1-5; 7 nucleotides match TRBD1. Trimming took 2 bases from V and 2 from J; bases not matched to a gene: 6. This CDR3 is built from 16 residues. Germline V CDR1 and CDR2: MDHEN, SYDVKM. The CDR3 coding sequence is TGTGCCAGCAGTTTAGACAGGGTGGGGCGCAATCAGCCCCAGCATTTT. The encoded protein is CASSLDRVGRNQPQHF. Combining the CDR3 with reference TRBV28 and TRBJ1-5 gives the whole variable domain DVKVTQSSRYLVKRTGEKVFLECVQDMDHENMFWYRQDPGLGLRLIYFSYDVKMKEKGDIPEGYSVSREKKERFSLILESASTNQTSMYLCASSLDRVGRNQPQHFGDGTRLSIL.